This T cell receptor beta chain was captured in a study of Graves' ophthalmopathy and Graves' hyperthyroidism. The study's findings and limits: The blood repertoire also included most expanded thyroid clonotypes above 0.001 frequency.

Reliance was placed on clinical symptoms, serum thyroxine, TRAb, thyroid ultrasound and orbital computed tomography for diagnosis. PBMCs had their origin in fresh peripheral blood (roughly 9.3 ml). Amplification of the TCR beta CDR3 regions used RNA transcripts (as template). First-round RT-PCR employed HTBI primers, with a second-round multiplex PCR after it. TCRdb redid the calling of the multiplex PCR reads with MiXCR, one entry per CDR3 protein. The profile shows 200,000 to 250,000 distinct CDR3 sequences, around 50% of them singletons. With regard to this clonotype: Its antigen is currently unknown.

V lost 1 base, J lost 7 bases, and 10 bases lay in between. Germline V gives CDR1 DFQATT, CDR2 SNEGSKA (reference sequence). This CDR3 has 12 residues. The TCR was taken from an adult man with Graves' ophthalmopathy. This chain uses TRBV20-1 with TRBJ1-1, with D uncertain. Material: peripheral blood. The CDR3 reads CSARADSNEAFF. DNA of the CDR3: TGCAGTGCTAGAGCAGATAGTAATGAAGCTTTCTTT.